The clone carrying this TCR beta chain was seen a few times. Its matching antigen is unknown. It was one heparinised blood draw, averaging around 110 mL, that each donor gave. This record comes from a study of beta chain features in type 1 diabetes. The sequenced template was cDNA made from the entire isolated RNA. Samples of naive, central memory and regulatory T cells yielded a mean of approximately 3.7 million reads. Assay used: immunoSEQ multiplex PCR; TCRdb lists only in-frame clones, some missing. This table has a few hundred thousand clones, around 9.9% appearing once. Per the germline V gene, CDR1 is SGHTA and CDR2 is FQGNSA. V shed 5 bases, J shed 4 bases, and the junction held 6 bases outside the gene matches. The CDR3 covers 16 residues. Overall study results and limits: Whatever favoring of shorter templates PCR might show would apply equally to patients and controls.

This clonotype originated in a man between 18 and 35 years old in good health. The rearrangement links TRBV7-2 to TRBJ2-3; 13 bases line up with TRBD2. Sequencing was performed on central memory CD4+ T cells from blood. CDR3 sequence reads: CASSGRTSGSPDTQYF. The CDR3 DNA follows: TGTGCCAGCAGCGGACGGACTAGCGGGAGCCCAGATACGCAGTATTTT.